This T cell receptor (beta chain) was identified in a study of blood T cell repertoires in COVID-19. In Seattle, patients joined the study during active infection and were tracked longitudinally. The V and J ends lost 2 bases and 5 bases respectively, with 15 bases between them. The CDR3 length is 15 residues. CDR1 MNHNS and CDR2 SASEGT come from the germline V gene. How the authors handled the data: Amplification of reference gene primers was used by the study to estimate nucleated cell counts. Sequencing was performed with immunoSEQ multiplex PCR; in TCRdb, only in-frame clones are kept and a portion is missing. V, J and clone size were drawn from that table, and D and trimming were deduced from the DNA. Of 150,000 to 200,000 clones in the sample, 85% to 95% are singletons; the top ten hold roughly 2%.

V usage is TRBV6-1 and J usage is TRBJ1-1; a weak D match, TRBD1 (6 bases). The sample comprised peripheral blood. The receptor's source is a woman aged 55-69 years with COVID-19, enrolled during active disease. The CDR3 here is CASSEREGVWTEAFF. The CDR3 DNA reads as TGTGCCAGCAGTGAAAGGGAGGGGGTGTGGACTGAAGCTTTCTTT.